A single sample gave rise to the 5 T cell receptor beta chains below, sequenced in a study of blood T cells in healthy people across ages (dated by TCRdb to about 2015). The library was built by means of 5' RACE. The sample was run on an Illumina HiSeq 2500. A second roughly 7 to 11 cycle PCR used a sample-barcoded 5' primer and a J-beta primer mix. Using fastp trimming at Q25 and MiXCR clonotype assembly, TCRdb reanalyzed the public sequencing data and kept in-frame beta chains. CDR3 protein duplicates are merged, each entry listing the most common genes and DNA. The sample contains approximately 780,000 distinct CDR3 sequences, around 24% of them found a single time. 2.5% to 3.5% of the sample is held by the ten biggest clonotypes. In addition, the sample was reused for a study of T cells of mothers and their children.

Sequencing was carried out using blood. These receptors originate from a boy younger than 18 in good health.

The V gene is TRBV7-9, the J gene TRBJ2-6; D gene ambiguous. Trimming stripped 0 bases from V and 0 bases from J, with 15 bases between. Looked up from germline, CDR1 is SEHNR and CDR2 is FQNEAQ (reference sequence). The CDR3 spans 19 residues. The CDR3: CASSLASGSLRSGANVLTF. CDR3 nucleotide sequence: TGTGCCAGCAGCTTAGCCTCGGGCAGCCTACGCTCTGGGGCCAACGTCCTGACTTTC.

In this sample, this clonotype turned up once. The J gene is TRBJ2-5, the V gene TRBV24-1, with no clear D. V dropped 2 bases and J dropped 5 bases, with 8 bases sitting between them. The CDR3 is 13 residues long. Germline CDR1 KGHDR, CDR2 SFDVKD. The CDR3 DNA is TGTGCCACCAGTGATTCCAAACTGGAGACCCAGTACTTC. Translated, it gives CATSDSKLETQYF.

This clonotype was found a few times. V gene TRBV6-6 combines with J gene TRBJ2-7; D is possibly TRBD1 or TRBD2 (6 bases each). V dropped 6 bases and J dropped 2 bases, with 14 bases sitting between them. This CDR3 comprises 14 residues. The germline V gene encodes CDR1 MNHNY and CDR2 SVGAGI (reference sequence). DNA of the CDR3: TGTGCCAGCAGGGGGGGCGGAGGACCCTACGAGCAGTACTTC. It codes for CASRGGGGPYEQYF.

The V and J genes are TRBV5-1 and TRBJ2-5; D possibly matches TRBD1 or TRBD2 (5 bases each). V was trimmed by 4 bases and J by 2 bases, leaving 12 bases between them. Germline assignment: CDR1 SGHRS and CDR2 YFSETQ. This CDR3 is 14 amino acids long. The CDR3 here is CASSVGVGQETQYF. DNA for the CDR3: TGCGCCAGCAGCGTGGGGGTAGGACAAGAGACCCAGTACTTC.

This sequence joins TRBV5-1 and TRBJ2-7; no definite D call. Trimming took 4 bases from V and 6 from J, leaving 14 bases between them. The germline gives CDR1 SGHRS, CDR2 YFSETQ. The CDR3 totals 13 residues. CDR3 region: CASSLRPSGEQYF. Here the CDR3 DNA reads TGCGCCAGCAGCCTACGACCCTCGGGCGAGCAGTACTTC. Supplemented by reference TRBV5-1 and TRBJ2-7, the full variable domain reads KAGVTQTPRYLIKTRGQQVTLSCSPISGHRSVSWYQQTPGQGLQFLFEYFSETQRNKGNFPGRFSGRQFSNSRSEMNVSTLELGDSALYLCASSLRPSGEQYFGPGTRLTVT.